Each of the 10 T cell receptor beta chains below was sequenced from the same sample in a study of PD-1 blockade in mismatch repair-deficient tumors. Produced via immunoSEQ multiplex PCR; TCRdb's table is partial and in-frame only. The sample yields thousands of clones, around 90% seen once. The time point here: 10-day in vitro stimulation with candidate neoantigen peptide 7. The antigens of these receptors remain unknown. Source: cells cultured in vitro, taken from a patient treated with pembrolizumab. Receptor source: an adult with mismatch repair-deficient cancer.

The chain has TRBV7-8 and TRBJ2-5, with 9 nucleotides matching TRBD1. The V segment lost 5 bases and the J segment 4 bases; nucleotides outside the gene matches: 5. This CDR3 region has 14 residues. Germline V gene lookup returns CDR1 SGHVS and CDR2 FQNEAQ. The CDR3 region has the DNA TGTGCCAGCAGCCCTATGACAGGGGGAGAGACCCAGTACTTC. Protein: CASSPMTGGETQYF. Using reference TRBV7-8 and TRBJ2-5 for the parts outside the CDR3, the full variable domain is GAGVSQSPRYKVAKRGQDVALRCDPISGHVSLFWYQQALGQGPEFLTYFQNEAQLDKSGLPSDRFFAERPEGSVSTLKIQRTQQEDSAVYLCASSPMTGGETQYFGPGTRLLVL.

V is TRBV6-1 and J is TRBJ2-7, with 7 bases matching TRBD1. V was clipped by 7 bases and J by 6 bases; unmatched bases: 12. There are 14 residues in the CDR3. From germline, CDR1 is MNHNS and CDR2 SASEGT. The CDR3 nucleotides read TGTGCCAGCAAACGAGAATTCGACAGGGTCGAGCAGTACTTC. It translates to CASKREFDRVEQYF.

This clone was recorded only once. This sequence joins TRBV5-1 and TRBJ2-2, with TRBD2 identical over 8 bases. The CDR3 totals 15 residues. CDR1 and CDR2 (germline): SGHRS, YFSETQ. After removal of 1 base from V and 6 bases from J, the junction contained 5 bases not matched to a gene. The DNA for the CDR3 is TGCGCCAGCAGCTTGCGAACTAGCGGCCCCGGGGAGCTGTTTTTT. It codes for CASSLRTSGPGELFF.

The rearrangement joins TRBV4-1 to TRBJ2-1, with a weak D call TRBD1 (6 bases). The V and J ends lost 4 bases and 8 bases respectively, with 15 bases between them. The CDR3 runs to 14 residues. Germline values: CDR1 MGHRA, CDR2 YSYEKL. DNA for the CDR3: TGCGCCAGCAGCCCGACCCAGGGGTACTATGAGCAGTTCTTC. Translated, it gives CASSPTQGYYEQFF.

This clone was observed once. The chain joins TRBV25-1 to TRBJ2-7; perhaps TRBD2 as D (6 bases). This CDR3 has 14 residues. Germline V CDR1 and CDR2: MGHDK, SYGVNS. Trimming stripped 3 bases from V and 9 bases from J, with 18 bases between. The CDR3 nucleotides are TGTGCCAGCAGTGACCAGACGGTTGGAGGGCGGCAGTACTTC. This sequence encodes CASSDQTVGGRQYF.

The chain is built from TRBV7-9 and TRBJ2-7; TRBD2 aligns across 14 bases. Losses at the gene ends were 5 bases for V and 3 bases for J; bases not matched to a gene: 6. The V gene's germline CDR1 is SEHNR and CDR2 FQNEAQ (reference sequence). CDR3 length: 16 amino acids. CDR3 residues: CASSDPGLAGVYEQYF. The DNA for the CDR3 is TGTGCCAGCAGCGATCCGGGACTAGCGGGGGTCTACGAGCAGTACTTC.

The chain employs TRBV7-9 and TRBJ2-3; 7 bases line up with TRBD2. The germline V gene has CDR1 SEHNR and CDR2 FQNEAQ (reference sequence). The ends lost 8 bases at V and 2 bases at J; junction bases unmatched: 7. This CDR3 has 14 residues. The CDR3 DNA follows: TGTGCCAGCGTCCTAGCGGAGCTCACAGATACGCAGTATTTT. As protein: CASVLAELTDTQYF.

The chain uses TRBV19 and TRBJ2-2, with D perhaps TRBD2 (5 bases). The ends were cut back, 1 base at V and 2 bases at J, with 8 bases in the middle. The CDR3 covers 15 residues. Germline V gene data show CDR1 as LNHDA and CDR2 as SQIVND (reference sequence). The CDR3: CASSIVAYNTGELFF. CDR3 nucleotide sequence: TGTGCCAGTAGTATAGTAGCGTACAACACCGGGGAGCTGTTTTTT.

A single count supports this clone. V usage is TRBV7-3 and J usage is TRBJ2-2; 8 bases match TRBD1. Germline CDR1 reads SGHTA; CDR2 reads FQGTGA. CDR3 length: 16 residues. The trim removed 4 bases at V and 0 bases at J, leaving 4 bases unmatched. The CDR3 bases are TGTGCCAGCAGCTCCGCGGACAGGGCGAACACCGGGGAGCTGTTTTTT. Amino acids: CASSSADRANTGELFF.

V usage is TRBV27 and J usage is TRBJ2-5; D not certain. The CDR3 length is 15 residues. The germline V and J ends were trimmed by 1 base and 2 bases, with 11 bases remaining between them. Germline CDR1 and CDR2: MNHEY and SMNVEV (reference sequence). The CDR3 is CASSLWSGLQETQYF. The CDR3 nucleotides are TGTGCCAGCAGTTTATGGTCGGGCCTACAAGAGACCCAGTACTTC.